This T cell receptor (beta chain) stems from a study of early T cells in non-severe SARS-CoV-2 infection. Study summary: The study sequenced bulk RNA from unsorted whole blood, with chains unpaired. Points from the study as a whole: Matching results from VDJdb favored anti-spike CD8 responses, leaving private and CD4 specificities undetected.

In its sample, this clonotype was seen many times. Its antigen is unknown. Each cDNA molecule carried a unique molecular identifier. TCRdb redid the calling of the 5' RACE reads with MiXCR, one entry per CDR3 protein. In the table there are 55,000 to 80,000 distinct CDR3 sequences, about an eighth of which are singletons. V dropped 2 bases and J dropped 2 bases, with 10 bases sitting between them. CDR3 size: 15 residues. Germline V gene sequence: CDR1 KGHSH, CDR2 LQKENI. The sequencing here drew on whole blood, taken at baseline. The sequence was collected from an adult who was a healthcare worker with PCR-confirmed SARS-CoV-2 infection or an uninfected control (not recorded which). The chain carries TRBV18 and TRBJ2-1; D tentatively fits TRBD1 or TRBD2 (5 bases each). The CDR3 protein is CASSPSGQPYNEQFF. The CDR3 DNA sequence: TGTGCCAGCTCACCATCGGGGCAACCCTACAATGAGCAGTTCTTC.